A selection of T cell receptor beta chains follows, all from one sample in a study of radiotherapy plus CTLA-4 blockade in lung cancer. TCRdb's copy holds only in-frame clones and misses some; the assay was immunoSEQ multiplex PCR. Here the sample spans about 46,000 clones, 65% to 80% being singletons. This specimen consisted of peripheral blood, obtained from a patient treated with radiotherapy plus ipilimumab. The source of these receptors is a human donor with non-small cell lung cancer whose response to radiotherapy plus ipilimumab could not be evaluated. CDR3s include the opening cysteine and the closing phenylalanine or tryptophan. D genes are given only for firm matches. Clone size is given for some rows only: seen once, a few or many times, or a class if the clone is expanded.

V gene	J gene	D gene	clone size	CDR3 protein	CDR3 DNA
TRBV5-6	TRBJ1-1	-	-	CASSLADGRGNTEAFF	TGTGCCAGCAGCTTGGCGGACGGCAGGGGGAACACTGAAGCTTTCTTT
TRBV4-2	TRBJ2-5	TRBD1	-	CASSQDGQGVWGQETQYF	TGTGCCAGCAGCCAAGATGGGCAGGGGGTTTGGGGCCAAGAGACCCAGTACTTC
TRBV2	TRBJ1-2	-	medium-sized	CASSVQGNYGYTF	TGTGCCAGCAGTGTACAGGGTAACTATGGCTACACCTTC
TRBV4-2	TRBJ2-7	TRBD2	-	CASSQIAGVDEQYF	TGTGCCAGCAGCCAAATAGCGGGAGTAGACGAGCAGTACTTC
TRBV29-1	TRBJ2-7	-	-	CSVEGRGLREQYF	TGCAGCGTTGAAGGCCGGGGGTTGCGCGAGCAGTACTTC
TRBV9	TRBJ2-2	-	-	CASSTRITGATGELFF	TGTGCCAGCAGCACCCGGATCACTGGGGCGACCGGGGAGCTGTTTTTT
TRBV6-6	TRBJ1-1	-	few	CASRSGATEAFF	TGTGCCAGCAGGAGCGGAGCCACTGAAGCTTTCTTT
TRBV6-1	TRBJ1-5	-	-	CASSEFGRPLGNQPQHF	TGTGCCAGCAGTGAATTCGGCAGGCCTCTGGGCAATCAGCCCCAGCATTTT
TRBV18	TRBJ2-7	-	-	CASSPPSQYEQYF	TGTGCCAGCTCACCACCATCACAGTACGAGCAGTACTTC
TRBV7-8	TRBJ2-7	TRBD2	few	CASSFLAGVSEQYF	TGTGCCAGCAGCTTTCTAGCGGGAGTTAGCGAGCAGTACTTC
TRBV19	TRBJ2-1	TRBD2	-	CASTIQAGKGYNEQFF	TGTGCCAGTACGATCCAAGCGGGAAAGGGATACAATGAGCAGTTCTTC
TRBV7-6	TRBJ2-2	-	-	CASSLDGNTGELFF	TGTGCCAGCAGCTTAGACGGGAACACCGGGGAGCTGTTTTTT
TRBV2	TRBJ1-6	TRBD1	-	CASSPDRGNYNSPLHF	TGTGCCAGCAGTCCGGACAGGGGGAATTATAATTCACCCCTCCACTTT
TRBV15	TRBJ2-3	TRBD2	-	CATSRGAGSTDTQYF	TGTGCCACCAGCAGGGGAGCGGGGAGCACAGATACGCAGTATTTT
TRBV6-1	TRBJ2-7	-	-	CASSARPGKAQSYEQYF	TGTGCCAGCAGTGCCCGCCCGGGGAAAGCCCAATCCTACGAGCAGTACTTC
TRBV10-2	TRBJ2-1	-	-	CASQEGSYNEQFF	TGCGCCAGCCAGGAGGGTTCTTACAATGAGCAGTTCTTC
TRBV7-7	TRBJ2-2	-	-	CASSLEDTAGELFF	TGTGCCAGCAGCTTAGAGGACACTGCCGGGGAGCTGTTTTTT
TRBV28	TRBJ1-5	-	-	CASSFQFRQPQHF	TGTGCCAGCAGTTTCCAGTTCAGGCAGCCCCAGCATTTT
TRBV12-5	TRBJ2-5	-	-	CASGTSRSAGTQYF	TGTGCTAGTGGTACTTCGAGGTCCGCGGGGACCCAGTACTTC
TRBV5-1	TRBJ2-7	TRBD2	-	CASSLASGRAYEQYF	TGCGCCAGCAGCTTGGCTAGCGGGAGAGCCTACGAGCAGTACTTC
TRBV18	TRBJ2-5	-	-	CASSPQGGGETQYF	TGTGCCAGCTCACCACAGGGAGGGGGAGAGACCCAGTACTTC
TRBV18	TRBJ2-6	TRBD1	-	CASSPRTGGGSGANVLTF	TGTGCCAGCTCACCTCGGACAGGGGGCGGCTCTGGGGCCAACGTCCTGACTTTC
TRBV5-1	TRBJ1-1	TRBD1	once	CASSILDRGQGGEAFF	TGCGCCAGCAGCATTCTGGACAGGGGGCAAGGTGGTGAAGCTTTCTTT
TRBV14	TRBJ2-2	-	-	CASRHQGLGELFF	TGTGCCAGCAGACACCAGGGCCTCGGGGAGCTGTTTTTT